A single sample gave rise to the 20 T cell receptor beta chains below, sequenced in a study of molecular identifiers for immune sequencing clone quantification. TCRdb reprocessed the PCR reads via MiXCR and lists one record per CDR3 protein. The sample contains about 65,000 distinct CDR3 sequences, roughly 17% of which appear only once. Sequencing was done on a sample of naive CD8+ T cells from blood, with Jurkat cell RNA spiked in. Indicated subset: FACS-sorted CD8+CD4-CCR7+CD45RA+ naive T cells. The receptors were sampled from a human donor in good health. Some libraries in this study had Jurkat cell RNA spiked in.

As concerns this clonotype: Given a much more abundant clone one base away, this may be a read error. The genes are TRBV7-8 and TRBJ1-2; the D gene is possibly TRBD1 (5 bases). This CDR3 comprises 13 residues. From germline, CDR1 is SGHVS and CDR2 FQNEAQ. Here the CDR3 DNA reads TGTGCCAGCAGCTTAGGACAGCTGTATGGCCACACCTTC. It translates to CASSLGQLYGHTF.

This clonotype has a count of ten or more. The rearrangement uses TRBV4-2 and TRBJ2-2, with D hard to call. V was pared by 0 bases and J by 2 bases, with 1 base between. This CDR3 contains 13 residues. Germline CDR1 LGHNA, CDR2 YNFKEQ. CDR3 coding DNA: TGTGCCAGCAGCCAAGATAACACCGGGGAGCTGTTTTTT. Translating it yields CASSQDNTGELFF.

This clonotype has ten or more counts. V is TRBV27 and J is TRBJ1-2; 7 bases map to TRBD1. The CDR3 spans 14 residues. The germline gives CDR1 MNHEY, CDR2 SMNVEV (reference sequence). V was pared by 5 bases and J by 2 bases, with 5 bases of the junction left unmatched. CDR3 in amino acids: CASSLTGENYGYTF. CDR3 nucleotide sequence: TGTGCCAGCAGTCTAACAGGGGAGAACTATGGCTACACCTTC.

The DNA of the CDR3 is TGTGCCAGTAGCCCGGGACTAGCGGTATCCTACGAGCAGTACTTC. This sequence encodes CASSPGLAVSYEQYF. The V call is TRBV19, the J call TRBJ2-7; 11 nucleotides align to TRBD2. Per germline, CDR1 LNHDA and CDR2 SQIVND (reference sequence). The CDR3 totals 15 residues. V shed 6 bases, J shed 1 base, and the junction held 5 bases outside the gene matches.

This clonotype was counted at least ten times. This chain links TRBV25-1 with TRBJ2-7; the D is unclear. The V end lost 10 bases, the J end lost 5 bases, and 12 bases lay between the germline ends. The CDR3 runs to 11 residues. Germline V gene lookup returns CDR1 MGHDK and CDR2 SYGVNS. This CDR3 is CAIHLGNEQYF. CDR3 nucleotide sequence: TGTGCCATCCACCTGGGCAACGAGCAGTACTTC.

Note on this clonotype: This may stem from a read error, because a much larger clone lies one nucleotide away. The missing conserved phenylalanine or tryptophan at the end of this CDR3 makes a read error likely. This sequence joins TRBV20-1 and TRBJ2-7; D not certain. CDR1 and CDR2 from the germline V gene are DFQATT and SNEGSKA (reference sequence). V shed 0 bases and J shed 2 bases, with 17 bases lying between them. The CDR3 has 16 amino acids. DNA of the CDR3: TGCAGTGCTAGAGATCTCCGTGGGGTAGGAGCCTACGAGCAGTACCTC. It yields the protein CSARDLRGVGAYEQYL.

This clonotype was observed a few times. The J gene is TRBJ1-1, the V gene TRBV2; a possible D gene is TRBD1 (5 bases). The CDR3 consists of 19 residues. The V end was cut by 11 bases, the J end by 0 bases, with 31 bases between. Germline assignment: CDR1 SNHLY and CDR2 FYNNEI. This CDR3 reads CALGRSDTELEDMNTEAFF. The CDR3 bases are TGTGCCCTAGGCAGGAGCGACACAGAGTTAGAGGACATGAACACTGAAGCTTTCTTT.

The chain carries TRBV6-5 and TRBJ2-1, with TRBD2 identical over 11 bases. Looked up from germline, CDR1 is MNHEY and CDR2 is SVGAGI. The V segment lost 2 bases and the J segment 8 bases; nucleotides outside the gene matches: 5. The CDR3 extends over 15 amino acids. The CDR3 here is CASSYALAGGDEQFF. CDR3 coding DNA: TGTGCCAGCAGTTACGCGCTAGCGGGGGGCGATGAGCAGTTCTTC.

This chain uses TRBV12-3 or TRBV12-4 with TRBJ2-5; D unresolved. Trimming removed 3 bases from V and 3 bases from J, with 14 bases in between. The CDR3 consists of 15 residues. The CDR3 region has the DNA TGTGCCAGCAGTTTGGAGATCGTAGGGAAAGAGACCCAGTACTTC. Translated, it gives CASSLEIVGKETQYF.

In this sample, this clonotype turned up many times. The chain links TRBV12-3 or TRBV12-4 to TRBJ2-7, with D maybe TRBD2 (5 bases). This CDR3 is built from 13 residues. Deletions cut 6 bases from V and 1 base from J, with 10 bases between. The CDR3 nucleotides read TGTGCCAGCAGGACCCGCGGGTCCTACGAGCAGTACTTC. This translates into CASRTRGSYEQYF.

Remarks on this clonotype: The CDR3 does not end in the conserved phenylalanine or tryptophan, so this is likely a read error. The CDR3: CASSQESGANVLTL. CDR3 bases: TGCGCCAGCAGCCAAGAGTCTGGGGCCAACGTCCTGACTCTC. The V call is TRBV4-3, the J call TRBJ2-6; D unclear. The CDR3 sequence is 14 residues long. V gave up 0 bases and J gave up 1 base, with 1 base separating them. Germline CDR1 is LGHNA and CDR2 is YSLEER.

In its sample, this clonotype was seen many times. This chain joins TRBV7-9 and TRBJ2-7; the match to TRBD2 covers 13 bases. CDR3 length: 16 amino acids. Trimming cost V 5 bases and J 2 bases; bases outside gene matches: 6. The germline gives CDR1 SEHNR, CDR2 FQNEAQ (reference sequence). The CDR3 protein is CASSTWTSGSTYEQYF. The CDR3 DNA follows: TGTGCCAGCAGCACCTGGACTAGCGGGAGTACCTACGAGCAGTACTTC.

This clonotype has ten or more counts. V and J are TRBV5-5 and TRBJ1-4, with TRBD1 matching 8 bases. The CDR3 covers 17 residues. Germline CDR1 and CDR2: SGHKS and YYEKEE (reference sequence). V lost 4 bases, J lost 2 bases, and 10 bases stayed unmatched. The CDR3 here is CASSPIGQGSTNEKLFF. CDR3 DNA: TGTGCCAGCAGCCCCATCGGACAGGGATCGACTAATGAAAAACTGTTTTTT.

This clonotype has at least ten counts. The V and J genes are TRBV29-1 and TRBJ1-2, with a tentative D call TRBD1 (5 bases). Deletions cut 2 bases from V and 8 bases from J, with 18 bases between. This CDR3 has 14 amino acids. CDR1 and CDR2 from the germline V gene are SQVTM and ANQGSEA. CDR3 nucleotide sequence: TGCAGCGTTGAATGGGACCCCCCACCGAGGGGCTACACCTTC. Protein: CSVEWDPPPRGYTF.

About this clonotype itself: At one of its ends the junction is not consistent with the germline gene, which may arise from a read error. The V gene is TRBV28, the J gene TRBJ1-1, with D unclear. This CDR3 is built from 14 residues. From germline, CDR1 is MDHEN and CDR2 SYDVKM. CDR3 in amino acids: CASSYPAVVTGASF. CDR3 bases: TGTGCCAGCAGCTACCCCGCCGTGGTTACTGGAGCTTCCTTT.

The V call is TRBV4-3, the J call TRBJ1-6; D is perhaps TRBD1 (5 bases). The germline gives CDR1 LGHNA, CDR2 YSLEER. The length of the CDR3 is 16 residues. Trimming shortened V by 4 bases and J by 5 bases, and 15 bases separated the two germline ends. DNA for the CDR3: TGCGCCAGCAGCCGAGATTGGGACGGACATAATTCACCCCTCCACTTT. It specifies CASSRDWDGHNSPLHF.

On this clonotype itself: A much larger clone lies a single base off, so this may be a read error. The chain is built from TRBV28 and TRBJ1-6; D is uncertain. CDR3 length: 13 residues. Germline CDR1 is MDHEN and CDR2 is SYDVKM. CDR3 in DNA: TGTGCCAGCAGTTTATCGGGTAATTCACCCCCCCACTTT. This gives the protein CASSLSGNSPPHF. The full variable domain, in which reference TRBV28 and TRBJ1-6 provide the parts outside the CDR3, is DVKVTQSSRYLVKRTGEKVFLECVQDMDHENMFWYRQDPGLGLRLIYFSYDVKMKEKGDIPEGYSVSREKKERFSLILESASTNQTSMYLCASSLSGNSPPHFGNGTRLTVT.

This clonotype was counted ten times or more. The J gene is TRBJ2-1, the V gene TRBV12-3 or TRBV12-4; 10 bases match TRBD2. The CDR3 spans 17 residues. With V trimmed by 3 bases and J by 2 bases, 7 bases remained unmatched. CDR3 loop: CASSFIALAGPYNEQFF. As DNA, the CDR3 is TGTGCCAGCAGTTTTATAGCACTAGCGGGGCCCTACAATGAGCAGTTCTTC.

Regarding this clonotype: A much bigger clone sits one base away, suggesting this may be a read error. The J gene is TRBJ2-3, the V gene TRBV4-3; tentative D call: TRBD2 (6 bases). The germline V gene has CDR1 LGHNA and CDR2 YSLEER. This CDR3 spans 16 amino acids. Deletions cut 4 bases from V and 2 bases from J, with 16 bases between. CDR3 region: CASSLDRRALTDTQYF. The CDR3 nucleotides are TGCGCCAGCAGCCTAGATCGGAGGGCCCTCACAGATACGCAGTATTTT.

Of note for this clonotype: A much larger clone differs from this one at a single base, so this may be a read error. The chain uses TRBV20-1 and TRBJ2-1, with 12 nucleotides matching TRBD2. The V and J ends lost 7 bases and 8 bases, in that order; junction bases with no gene match: 15. Germline CDR1 reads DFQATT; CDR2 reads SNEGSKA (reference sequence). CDR3 size: 16 residues. CDR3 protein: CSVRFLTSGSGDEQFF. The CDR3 coding sequence is TGCAGTGTTAGGTTCTTGACTAGCGGGAGTGGCGATGAGCAGTTCTTC.